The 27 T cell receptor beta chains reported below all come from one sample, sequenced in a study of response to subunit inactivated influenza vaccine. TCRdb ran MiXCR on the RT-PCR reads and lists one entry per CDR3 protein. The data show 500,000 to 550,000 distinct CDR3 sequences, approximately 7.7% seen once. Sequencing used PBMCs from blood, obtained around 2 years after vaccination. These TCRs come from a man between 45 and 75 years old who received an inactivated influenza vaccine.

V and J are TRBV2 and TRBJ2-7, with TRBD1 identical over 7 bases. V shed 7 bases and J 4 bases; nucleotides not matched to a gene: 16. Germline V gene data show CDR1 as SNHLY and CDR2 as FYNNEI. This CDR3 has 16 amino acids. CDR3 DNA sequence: TGTGCCAGCACCGATGGCCCGACAGGGCCTGCATACGAGCAGTACTTC. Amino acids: CASTDGPTGPAYEQYF.

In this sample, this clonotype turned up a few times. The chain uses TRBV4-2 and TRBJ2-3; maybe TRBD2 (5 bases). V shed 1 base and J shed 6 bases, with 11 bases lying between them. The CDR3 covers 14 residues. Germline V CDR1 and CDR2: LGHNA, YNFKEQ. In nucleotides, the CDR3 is TGTGCCAGCAGCCAAGGTGAGGGCGCGGATACGCAGTATTTT. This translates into CASSQGEGADTQYF.

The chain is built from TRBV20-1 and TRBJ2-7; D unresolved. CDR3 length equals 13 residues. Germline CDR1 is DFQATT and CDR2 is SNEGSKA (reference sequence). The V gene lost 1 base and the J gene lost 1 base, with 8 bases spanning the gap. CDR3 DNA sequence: TGCAGTGCTAGAGGGGGTCAGTCCTACGAGCAGTACTTC. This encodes CSARGGQSYEQYF.

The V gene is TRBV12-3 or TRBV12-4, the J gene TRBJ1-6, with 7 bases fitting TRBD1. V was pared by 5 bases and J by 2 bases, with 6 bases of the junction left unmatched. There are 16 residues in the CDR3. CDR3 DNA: TGTGCCAGCAGTCTCCCCAGGGGGACCTATAATTCACCCCTCCACTTT. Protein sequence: CASSLPRGTYNSPLHF.

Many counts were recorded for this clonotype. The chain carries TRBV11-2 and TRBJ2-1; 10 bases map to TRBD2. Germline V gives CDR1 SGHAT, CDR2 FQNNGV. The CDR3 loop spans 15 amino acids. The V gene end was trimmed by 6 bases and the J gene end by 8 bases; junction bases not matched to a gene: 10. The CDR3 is CASSSLAGGTHEQFF. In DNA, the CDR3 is TGTGCCAGCAGTTCCTTAGCGGGAGGTACCCATGAGCAGTTCTTC.

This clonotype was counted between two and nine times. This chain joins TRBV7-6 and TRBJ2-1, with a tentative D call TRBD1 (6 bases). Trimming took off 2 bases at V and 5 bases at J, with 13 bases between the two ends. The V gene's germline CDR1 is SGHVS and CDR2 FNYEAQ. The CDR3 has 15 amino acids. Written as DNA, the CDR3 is TGTGCCAGCAGCTTACCACCGGACAGAGACAATGAGCAGTTCTTC. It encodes CASSLPPDRDNEQFF.

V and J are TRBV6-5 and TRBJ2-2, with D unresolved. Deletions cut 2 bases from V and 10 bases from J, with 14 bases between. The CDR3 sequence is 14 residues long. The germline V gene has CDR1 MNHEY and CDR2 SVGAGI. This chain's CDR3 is CASSYIVGSVELFF. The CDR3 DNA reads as TGTGCCAGCAGTTACATTGTCGGTTCCGTGGAGCTGTTTTTT.

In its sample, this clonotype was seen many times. The CDR3 coding sequence is TGCGCCAGCAGCCCGGGGACACTCGGAAACACCATATATTTT. This sequence encodes CASSPGTLGNTIYF. V and J are TRBV5-1 and TRBJ1-3; maybe TRBD1 (6 bases). From germline, CDR1 is SGHRS and CDR2 YFSETQ. Trimming stripped 4 bases from V and 4 bases from J, with 12 bases between. The CDR3 loop spans 14 amino acids. The whole variable domain, filled in from reference TRBV5-1 and TRBJ1-3, reads KAGVTQTPRYLIKTRGQQVTLSCSPISGHRSVSWYQQTPGQGLQFLFEYFSETQRNKGNFPGRFSGRQFSNSRSEMNVSTLELGDSALYLCASSPGTLGNTIYFGEGSWLTVV.

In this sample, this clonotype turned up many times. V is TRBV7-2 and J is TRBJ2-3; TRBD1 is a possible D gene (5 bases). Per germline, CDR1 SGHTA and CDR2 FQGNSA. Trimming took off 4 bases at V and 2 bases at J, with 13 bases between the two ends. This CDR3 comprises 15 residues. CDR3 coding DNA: TGTGCCAGCAGCTCAGACAGTTTTCCCACAGATACGCAGTATTTT. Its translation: CASSSDSFPTDTQYF.

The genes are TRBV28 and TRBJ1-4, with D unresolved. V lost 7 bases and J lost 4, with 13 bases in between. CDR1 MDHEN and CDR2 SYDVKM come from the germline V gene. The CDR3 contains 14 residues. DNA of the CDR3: TGTGCCAGCAACCAACAGCAGTTTAATGAAAAACTGTTTTTT. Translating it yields CASNQQQFNEKLFF.

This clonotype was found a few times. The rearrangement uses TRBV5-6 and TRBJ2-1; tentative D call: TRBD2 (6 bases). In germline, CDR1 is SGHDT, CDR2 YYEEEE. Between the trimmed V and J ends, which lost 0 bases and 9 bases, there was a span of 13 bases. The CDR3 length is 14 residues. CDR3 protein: CASSLARRDFEQFF. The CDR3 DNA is TGTGCCAGCAGCTTGGCGAGACGGGACTTTGAGCAGTTCTTC. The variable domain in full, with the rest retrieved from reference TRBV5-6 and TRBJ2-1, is DAGVTQSPTHLIKTRGQQVTLRCSPKSGHDTVSWYQQALGQGPQFIFQYYEEEERQRGNFPDRFSGHQFPNYSSELNVNALLLGDSALYLCASSLARRDFEQFFGPGTRLTVL.

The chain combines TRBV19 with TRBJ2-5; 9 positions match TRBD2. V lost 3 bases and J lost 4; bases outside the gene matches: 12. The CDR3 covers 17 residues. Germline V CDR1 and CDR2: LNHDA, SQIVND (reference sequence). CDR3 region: CASSIGDPSGVRETQYF. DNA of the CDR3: TGTGCCAGTAGTATCGGCGACCCTAGCGGGGTTCGAGAGACCCAGTACTTC.

CDR3 nucleotides: TGTGCCAGCTCACGTGGACAGATCTACGATCGGCAGTACTTC. It encodes CASSRGQIYDRQYF. V gene TRBV18 combines with J gene TRBJ2-7, with D perhaps TRBD1 (6 bases). The germline V and J ends were trimmed by 4 bases and 9 bases, with 19 bases remaining between them. From germline, CDR1 is KGHSH and CDR2 LQKENI. The CDR3 totals 14 residues.

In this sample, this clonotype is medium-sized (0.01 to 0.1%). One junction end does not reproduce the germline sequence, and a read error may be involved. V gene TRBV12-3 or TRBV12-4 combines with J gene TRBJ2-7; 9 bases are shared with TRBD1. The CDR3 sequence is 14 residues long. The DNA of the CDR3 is TGCGCCAGCAGCTTGACAGGGGGGACCTACGAGCAGTACTTC. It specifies CASSLTGGTYEQYF.

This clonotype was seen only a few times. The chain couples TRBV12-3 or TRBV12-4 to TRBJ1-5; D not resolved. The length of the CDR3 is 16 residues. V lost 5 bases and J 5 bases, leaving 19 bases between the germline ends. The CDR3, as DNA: TGTGCCAGCAGTACGTGGGCCCGACGGGAGGATCAGCCCCAGCATTTT. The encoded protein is CASSTWARREDQPQHF.

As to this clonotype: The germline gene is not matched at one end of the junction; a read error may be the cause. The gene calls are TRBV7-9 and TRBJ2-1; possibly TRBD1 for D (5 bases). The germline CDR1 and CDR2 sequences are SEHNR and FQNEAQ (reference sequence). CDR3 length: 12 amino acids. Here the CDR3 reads CASSLPQGSGDF. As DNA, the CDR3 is TGTGCCAGCAGCTTACCCCAGGGTTCTGGAGACTTC.

The CDR3 region is CSARGLAGEKTSEQYF. DNA for the CDR3: TGCAGTGCTAGGGGGCTAGCGGGGGAGAAAACGAGCGAGCAGTACTTC. This chain uses TRBV20-1 with TRBJ2-7; 10 bases fit TRBD2. The length of the CDR3 is 16 residues. Germline lookup yields CDR1 DFQATT and CDR2 SNEGSKA (reference sequence). The ends lost 3 bases at V and 6 bases at J; junction bases unmatched: 14.

The CDR3 DNA sequence: TGTGCCAGCAGCTTGCAACGGACAGAGGAAGCTTTCTTT. Amino acid sequence: CASSLQRTEEAFF. This sequence joins TRBV5-5 and TRBJ1-1; TRBD1 is a possible D gene (6 bases). CDR1 and CDR2 (germline): SGHKS, YYEKEE (reference sequence). CDR3 size: 13 residues. Deletions cut 1 base from V and 8 bases from J, with 12 bases between.

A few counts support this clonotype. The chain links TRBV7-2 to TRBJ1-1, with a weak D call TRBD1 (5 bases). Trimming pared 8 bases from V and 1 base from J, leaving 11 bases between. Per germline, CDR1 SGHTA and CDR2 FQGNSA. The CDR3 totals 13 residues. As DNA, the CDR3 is TGTGCCAGCTTACGGGGCAGGAACACTGAAGCTTTCTTT. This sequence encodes CASLRGRNTEAFF.

CDR3 sequence: CASSEAGVHETQYF. The CDR3 bases are TGTGCCAGCAGTGAAGCGGGGGTGCACGAGACCCAGTACTTC. The rearrangement uses TRBV2 and TRBJ2-5; D might be TRBD1 or TRBD2, each matching 5 bases. The CDR3 loop spans 14 amino acids. Germline CDR1 is SNHLY and CDR2 is FYNNEI. V dropped 0 bases and J dropped 5 bases, with 10 bases sitting between them.

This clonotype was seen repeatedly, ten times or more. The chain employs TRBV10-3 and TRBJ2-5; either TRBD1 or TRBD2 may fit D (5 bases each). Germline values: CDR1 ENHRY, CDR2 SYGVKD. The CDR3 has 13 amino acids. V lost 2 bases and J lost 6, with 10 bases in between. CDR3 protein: CAISEGTEQTQYF. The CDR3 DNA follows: TGTGCCATCAGTGAGGGGACCGAGCAGACCCAGTACTTC.

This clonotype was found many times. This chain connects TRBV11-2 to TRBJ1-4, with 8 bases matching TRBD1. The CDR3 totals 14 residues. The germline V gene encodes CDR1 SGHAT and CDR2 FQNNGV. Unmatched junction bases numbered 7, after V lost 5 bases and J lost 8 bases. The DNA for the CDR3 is TGTGCCAGCAGCAACAGGGGGGCGCAGGAAAAACTGTTTTTT. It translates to CASSNRGAQEKLFF.

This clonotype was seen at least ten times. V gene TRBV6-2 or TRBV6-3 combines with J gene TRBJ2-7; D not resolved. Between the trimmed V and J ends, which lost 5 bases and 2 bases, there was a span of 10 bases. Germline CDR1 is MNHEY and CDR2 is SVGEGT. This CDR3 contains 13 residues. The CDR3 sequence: CASSQGTTYEQYF. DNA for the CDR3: TGTGCCAGCAGTCAAGGCACTACCTACGAGCAGTACTTC.

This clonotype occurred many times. The CDR3 nucleotides read TGTGCCAGCAGTCGAAGGTTCCAAGAGACCCAGTACTTC. Translated, it gives CASSRRFQETQYF. V usage is TRBV7-6 and J usage is TRBJ2-5; D is undetermined. Trimming took 6 bases from V and 1 from J, leaving 9 bases between them. The CDR3 runs to 13 residues. CDR1 is SGHVS, CDR2 FNYEAQ, per germline.

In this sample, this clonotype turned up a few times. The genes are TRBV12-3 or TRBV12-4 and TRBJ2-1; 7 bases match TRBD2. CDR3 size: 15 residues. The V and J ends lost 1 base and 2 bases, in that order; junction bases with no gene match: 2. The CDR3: CASSLGRGTYNEQFF. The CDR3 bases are TGTGCCAGCAGTTTAGGGCGGGGGACCTACAATGAGCAGTTCTTC.

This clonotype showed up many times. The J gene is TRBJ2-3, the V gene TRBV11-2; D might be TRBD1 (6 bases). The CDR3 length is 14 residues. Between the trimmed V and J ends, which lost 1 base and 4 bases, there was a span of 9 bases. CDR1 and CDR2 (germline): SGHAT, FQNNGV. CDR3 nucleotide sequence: TGTGCCAGCAGCTTAGTTCAGGGGTCAGATACGCAGTATTTT. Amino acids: CASSLVQGSDTQYF.

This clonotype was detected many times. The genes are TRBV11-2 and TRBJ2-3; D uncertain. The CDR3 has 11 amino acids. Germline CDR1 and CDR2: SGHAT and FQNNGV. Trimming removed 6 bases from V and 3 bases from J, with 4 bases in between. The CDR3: CASRTTDTQYF. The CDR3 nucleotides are TGTGCCAGCAGAACGACAGATACGCAGTATTTT.